The 10 T cell receptor beta chains presented below share a single source sample, sequenced in a study of T cell responses to AZD1222 COVID-19 vaccine. Here immunoSEQ multiplex PCR was the method, and the copy in TCRdb shows in-frame clones only, minus some. This table has about 150,000 clones, 92% appearing once. The sequencing here drew on peripheral blood, taken on day 0 of AZD1222 vaccination. These receptors originate from an adult in good health.

The CDR3 bases are TGTGCCAGCAGCTTATGGGGGGGCGGAAGCACTGAAGCTTTCTTT. Protein product: CASSLWGGGSTEAFF. This chain uses TRBV7-2 with TRBJ1-1; D is possibly TRBD1 (6 bases). This CDR3 is built from 15 residues. Germline V CDR1 and CDR2: SGHTA, FQGNSA. Trimming stripped 2 bases from V and 4 bases from J, with 14 bases between.

The chain recombines TRBV6-5 with TRBJ2-7; D uncertain. The CDR3 covers 13 residues. Trimming left V 2 bases short and J 2 bases short, with 7 bases between. Germline-derived CDR1 and CDR2 are MNHEY and SVGAGI. CDR3 DNA: TGTGCCAGCAGTTACGGCAGAGCCTACGAGCAGTACTTC. It is translated as CASSYGRAYEQYF.

The rearrangement links TRBV5-4 to TRBJ1-5; tentatively, D is TRBD1 (6 bases). The CDR3 sequence is 15 residues long. Germline CDR1 and CDR2: SGHNT and YYREEE (reference sequence). With 3 bases removed from V and 3 bases from J, the gap between germline ends came to 13 bases. CDR3 bases: TGTGCCAGCAGCTCCCAGGGGTCTACCAATCAGCCCCAGCATTTT. Its translation: CASSSQGSTNQPQHF. The whole variable domain, filled in from reference TRBV5-4 and TRBJ1-5, reads ETGVTQSPTHLIKTRGQQVTLRCSSQSGHNTVSWYQQALGQGPQFIFQYYREEENGRGNFPPRFSGLQFPNYSSELNVNALELDDSALYLCASSSQGSTNQPQHFGDGTRLSIL.

The V call is TRBV6-5, the J call TRBJ1-1; D remains ambiguous. V lost 6 bases and J 2 bases, leaving 16 bases between the germline ends. CDR1 and CDR2 (germline): MNHEY, SVGAGI. This CDR3 has 15 amino acids. In DNA form, the CDR3 reads TGTGCCAGCAGACCGTCGGAGGGAGCTAACACTGAAGCTTTCTTT. Translated, it gives CASRPSEGANTEAFF.

The J gene is TRBJ1-5, the V gene TRBV28, with D maybe TRBD1 (5 bases). The CDR3 has 15 residues. V lost 1 base to trimming and J lost 3 bases, with 10 bases between them. From germline, CDR1 is MDHEN and CDR2 SYDVKM. CDR3 loop: CASSLYGTNNQPQHF. CDR3 in DNA: TGTGCCAGCAGTTTATACGGGACCAACAATCAGCCCCAGCATTTT. Supplemented by reference TRBV28 and TRBJ1-5, the full variable domain reads DVKVTQSSRYLVKRTGEKVFLECVQDMDHENMFWYRQDPGLGLRLIYFSYDVKMKEKGDIPEGYSVSREKKERFSLILESASTNQTSMYLCASSLYGTNNQPQHFGDGTRLSIL.

The sample holds a few counts of this clone. The J gene is TRBJ1-4, the V gene TRBV10-3; D call uncertain. The V gene's germline CDR1 is ENHRY and CDR2 SYGVKD. The CDR3 has 18 residues. V was clipped by 2 bases and J by 8 bases, with 24 bases between them. The CDR3 DNA is TGTGCCATCAGTGAGCCGAATGTCTTAGGGCCGGAGGAAGAAAAACTGTTTTTT. This encodes CAISEPNVLGPEEEKLFF.

The chain employs TRBV20-1 and TRBJ2-1; 8 nucleotides match TRBD2. The J segment lost 7 bases and the V segment lost 3 bases, leaving 14 bases of the junction unmatched. The CDR3 runs to 16 residues. Germline loops: CDR1 DFQATT, CDR2 SNEGSKA (reference sequence). The CDR3 loop is CSASSTFAGGGNEQFF. The CDR3 DNA follows: TGCAGTGCTAGTTCCACCTTCGCGGGGGGAGGGAATGAGCAGTTCTTC.

CDR3 region: CASSRGQLYGYTF. The CDR3 DNA sequence: TGTGCCAGCAGCCGCGGACAGCTCTATGGCTACACCTTC. The chain couples TRBV11-3 to TRBJ1-2; TRBD1 is a possible D gene (6 bases). V gave up 5 bases and J gave up 4 bases, with 11 bases separating them. CDR1 is SGHNT, CDR2 YENEEA, per germline. The CDR3 sequence is 13 residues long.

The chain recombines TRBV24-1 with TRBJ2-3; D is unclear. V was trimmed by 3 bases and J by 1 base, leaving 4 bases between them. Per the germline V gene, CDR1 is KGHDR and CDR2 is SFDVKD. The CDR3 consists of 13 residues. The CDR3 nucleotides read TGTGCCACCAGTGATCCGGGCACAGATACGCAGTATTTT. Encoded protein: CATSDPGTDTQYF.

V gene TRBV2 combines with J gene TRBJ1-6, with D uncertain. From germline, CDR1 is SNHLY and CDR2 FYNNEI. Deletions cut 11 bases from V and 6 bases from J, with 14 bases between. This CDR3 comprises 13 residues. CDR3 nucleotides: TGTGCCGGATTCGGGCTCTCTAATTCACCCCTCCACTTT. Protein product: CAGFGLSNSPLHF.